These 16 T cell receptor beta chains were sequenced from one sample in a study of cytomegalovirus exposure and HLA in healthy donors. The primer mix had 60 Vbeta and 13 Jbeta primers. Sequenced by immunoSEQ multiplex PCR; TCRdb stores in-frame clones only, minus some. Of fewer than 250,000 clones in the sample, around three quarters were seen once. Sequenced: PBMCs. The receptors originated from a man aged 35 to 55 in good health and CMV-seronegative.

The chain links TRBV7-8 to TRBJ2-7; D gene unclear. Per the germline V gene, CDR1 is SGHVS and CDR2 is FQNEAQ. The ends were cut back, 3 bases at V and 2 bases at J, with 11 bases in the middle. The CDR3 is 14 residues long. This chain's CDR3 is CASSFRQKTYEQYF. The CDR3 bases are TGTGCCAGCAGCTTCCGACAAAAGACCTACGAGCAGTACTTC.

The chain has TRBV5-8 and TRBJ1-2, with 8 bases that match TRBD1. Germline CDR1 and CDR2: SGHTS and YDEGEE. The CDR3 loop spans 14 amino acids. With 0 bases clipped from V and 6 bases from J, the junction kept 4 bases outside the gene matches. This CDR3 is CASSLGRGHDGYTF. CDR3 in DNA: TGTGCCAGCAGCTTGGGCAGGGGGCATGATGGCTACACCTTC.

Notes on this clone: Other nucleotide sequences from this sample produce the same CDR3. CDR3 sequence (DNA): TGTGCCAGCAGCTTAGTAGGGGGTTCAGGAAACACCATATATTTT. This encodes CASSLVGGSGNTIYF. The chain combines TRBV7-2 with TRBJ1-3; possibly TRBD1 for D (6 bases). V was shortened by 1 base and J by 4 bases, with 11 bases between the two germline ends. Germline CDR1 SGHTA, CDR2 FQGNSA. CDR3 length equals 15 residues.

CDR3 region: CASSPAATDTQYF. In DNA form, the CDR3 reads TGTGCCAGCTCACCAGCGGCCACAGATACGCAGTATTTT. The genes are TRBV18 and TRBJ2-3; the D is unclear. V was trimmed by 2 bases and J by 2 bases, leaving 5 bases between them. Germline V lookup: CDR1 KGHSH, CDR2 LQKENI. This CDR3 has 13 residues.

This chain links TRBV4-1 with TRBJ2-5; D possibly corresponds to TRBD1 (6 bases). Germline-derived CDR1 and CDR2 are MGHRA and YSYEKL. This CDR3 has 14 residues. Trimming cost V 6 bases and J 5 bases, with 16 bases left between them. In DNA form, the CDR3 reads TGCGCCAGCAGTTTCGCCGGTCAGGGGGAGACCCAGTACTTC. It is translated as CASSFAGQGETQYF.

The chain links TRBV9 to TRBJ1-5; tentatively, D is TRBD1 (5 bases). Deletions cut 0 bases from V and 6 bases from J, with 10 bases between. Germline V gives CDR1 SGDLS, CDR2 YYNGEE. The CDR3 loop spans 14 amino acids. CDR3 in amino acids: CASSVGAGFQPQHF. For the CDR3, the DNA is TGTGCCAGCAGCGTAGGGGCAGGGTTTCAGCCCCAGCATTTT.

The chain is built from TRBV11-3 and TRBJ2-1, with 8 bases that match TRBD1. The length of the CDR3 is 15 residues. Losses at the gene ends were 4 bases for V and 3 bases for J; bases not matched to a gene: 5. Germline-derived CDR1 and CDR2 are SGHNT and YENEEA. The CDR3 coding sequence is TGTGCCAGCAGCTCGACCGGGACAGGCTACAATGAGCAGTTCTTC. Encoded protein: CASSSTGTGYNEQFF.

The chain uses TRBV19 and TRBJ1-1, with D perhaps matching TRBD1 (6 bases). This CDR3 region has 11 residues. In germline, CDR1 is LNHDA, CDR2 SQIVND (reference sequence). V was clipped by 10 bases and J by 6 bases, with 12 bases between them. The CDR3 region is CAIQDRSEAFF. CDR3 bases: TGTGCCATTCAAGACAGGTCTGAAGCTTTCTTT.

The rearrangement links TRBV7-9 to TRBJ1-3; D call uncertain. V lost 4 bases and J lost 0, with 13 bases in between. The CDR3 has 16 residues. Germline-derived CDR1 and CDR2 are SEHNR and FQNEAQ (reference sequence). CDR3 nucleotides: TGTGCCAGCAGCTCGCCGGTGCGGTTCTCTGGAAACACCATATATTTT. It translates to CASSSPVRFSGNTIYF.

This clone was found once. The identical CDR3 is also encoded by other nucleotide sequences in the sample. The V call is TRBV28, the J call TRBJ2-7; D call uncertain. Deletions cut 5 bases from V and 2 bases from J, with 4 bases between. The CDR3 is 11 amino acids. The V gene's germline CDR1 is MDHEN and CDR2 SYDVKM. CDR3 sequence: CASSPTYEQYF. As DNA, the CDR3 is TGTGCCAGCAGTCCCACCTACGAGCAGTACTTC.

This chain connects TRBV4-2 to TRBJ2-1; D is perhaps TRBD1 (5 bases). Between the trimmed V and J ends, which lost 0 bases and 6 bases, there was a span of 15 bases. In germline, CDR1 is LGHNA, CDR2 YNFKEQ. The CDR3 runs to 16 residues. This chain's CDR3 is CASSQDQQVASNEQFF. CDR3 in DNA: TGTGCCAGCAGCCAAGATCAACAGGTGGCCTCCAATGAGCAGTTCTTC.

V gene TRBV7-2 combines with J gene TRBJ2-1; D is unresolved. V was shortened by 3 bases and J by 3 bases, with 12 bases between the two germline ends. This CDR3 spans 15 amino acids. Per germline, CDR1 SGHTA and CDR2 FQGNSA. The CDR3 nucleotides are TGTGCCAGCAGCTTGGGCGCGACGAACTACAATGAGCAGTTCTTC. Its translation is CASSLGATNYNEQFF.

The V and J genes are TRBV4-1 and TRBJ2-5; D gene unclear. Germline V lookup: CDR1 MGHRA, CDR2 YSYEKL. This CDR3 region has 14 residues. V was pared by 1 base and J by 1 base, with 7 bases between. CDR3 DNA sequence: TGCGCCAGCAGCCAAGTTATTCTCCAAGAGACCCAGTACTTC. Protein: CASSQVILQETQYF.

On this clone itself: Other DNA sequences in the same sample also yield this CDR3. This rearrangement joins TRBV7-9 to TRBJ1-1, with TRBD1 matching 8 bases. Germline trimming cut 1 base from V and 5 bases from J; bases unmatched to any gene: 6. CDR3 size: 15 residues. Germline V gives CDR1 SEHNR, CDR2 FQNEAQ (reference sequence). This CDR3 reads CASSLGQGARTEAFF. DNA of the CDR3: TGTGCCAGCAGCTTAGGTCAGGGGGCTAGGACTGAAGCTTTCTTT.

CDR3 sequence: CASSLRVYNEQFF. The DNA for the CDR3 is TGTGCCAGCAGTTTACGGGTCTACAATGAGCAGTTCTTC. The V and J genes are TRBV27 and TRBJ2-1, with D unresolved. Trimming cost V 2 bases and J 3 bases, with 5 bases left between them. Per the germline V gene, CDR1 is MNHEY and CDR2 is SMNVEV (reference sequence). The CDR3 covers 13 residues.

V usage is TRBV7-8 and J usage is TRBJ1-1; tentative D call: TRBD1 (5 bases). Germline CDR1 is SGHVS and CDR2 is FQNEAQ. V lost 5 bases and J lost 5, with 15 bases in between. The length of the CDR3 is 14 residues. The CDR3 spells CASSPGLGGTEAFF. DNA for the CDR3: TGTGCCAGCAGCCCGGGACTTGGGGGTACTGAAGCTTTCTTT.